These T cell receptor beta chains were read from a single sample in a study of blood T cell repertoires in COVID-19. Only in-frame clones appear in the TCRdb table, and some are missing; sequencing was by immunoSEQ multiplex PCR. The table includes 90,000 to 120,000 clones, 89% detected once. Specimen: peripheral blood. These receptors originate from a middle-aged man with active or convalescent COVID-19. The CDR3 runs from the conserved cysteine through the conserved F or W. Each record gives: clone size, J gene, D gene, V gene, CDR3 protein, CDR3 DNA. A D gene is named only where the DNA matches it firmly. Not every row has a clone size; where given, it reads once, few, many or a size class.

clone size: NA
J gene: TRBJ2-3
D gene: NA
V gene: TRBV24-1
CDR3 protein: CATSDFGGLTDTQYF
CDR3 DNA: TGTGCCACCAGTGATTTTGGGGGCCTCACAGATACGCAGTATTTT

clone size: once
J gene: TRBJ2-1
D gene: TRBD2
V gene: TRBV10-3
CDR3 protein: CAISRRGGQFF
CDR3 DNA: TGTGCCATCAGTAGGCGGGGGGGGCAGTTCTTC

clone size: NA
J gene: TRBJ2-5
D gene: NA
V gene: TRBV5-5
CDR3 protein: CASSLTGGETQYF
CDR3 DNA: TGTGCCAGCAGCTTGACCGGCGGGGAGACCCAGTACTTC

clone size: NA
J gene: TRBJ2-6
D gene: TRBD1
V gene: TRBV18
CDR3 protein: CASSPLDRVKSGANVLTF
CDR3 DNA: TGTGCCAGCTCACCTCTGGACAGGGTAAAATCTGGGGCCAACGTCCTGACTTTC

clone size: NA
J gene: TRBJ1-1
D gene: NA
V gene: TRBV7-8
CDR3 protein: CASSLQVPAEAFF
CDR3 DNA: TGTGCCAGCAGCTTACAAGTCCCGGCTGAAGCTTTCTTT

clone size: NA
J gene: TRBJ2-3
D gene: NA
V gene: TRBV9
CDR3 protein: CASSARDSRVDTQYF
CDR3 DNA: TGTGCCAGCAGCGCCCGGGACTCCCGGGTGGATACGCAGTATTTT

clone size: few
J gene: TRBJ2-1
D gene: TRBD2
V gene: TRBV4-1
CDR3 protein: CASSQEPGIAGGNRNEQFF
CDR3 DNA: TGCGCCAGCAGCCAAGAACCCGGAATAGCGGGAGGGAACAGGAATGAGCAGTTCTTC

clone size: NA
J gene: TRBJ1-1
D gene: TRBD1
V gene: TRBV18
CDR3 protein: CASSPPPGQGERDTEAFF
CDR3 DNA: TGTGCCAGCTCACCCCCTCCGGGACAGGGTGAGAGGGACACTGAAGCTTTCTTT

clone size: once
J gene: TRBJ1-5
D gene: NA
V gene: TRBV19
CDR3 protein: CASSMNRPDQPQHF
CDR3 DNA: TGTGCCAGTAGTATGAACAGGCCTGATCAGCCCCAGCATTTT

clone size: once
J gene: TRBJ2-3
D gene: NA
V gene: TRBV7-9
CDR3 protein: CASRRSADTQYF
CDR3 DNA: TGTGCCAGCAGAAGAAGCGCAGATACGCAGTATTTT

clone size: NA
J gene: TRBJ1-2
D gene: NA
V gene: TRBV5-1
CDR3 protein: CASSLRSGDEGYTF
CDR3 DNA: TGCGCCAGCAGCTTGAGGTCAGGGGATGAAGGCTACACCTTC

clone size: NA
J gene: TRBJ1-3
D gene: NA
V gene: TRBV7-2
CDR3 protein: CASSWGPSSGNTIYF
CDR3 DNA: TGTGCCAGCAGCTGGGGGCCGAGCTCTGGAAACACCATATATTTT

clone size: NA
J gene: TRBJ1-1
D gene: NA
V gene: TRBV5-1
CDR3 protein: CASSVDSNTEAFF
CDR3 DNA: TGCGCCAGCAGCGTGGACAGCAACACTGAAGCTTTCTTT

clone size: few
J gene: TRBJ2-1
D gene: NA
V gene: TRBV6-5
CDR3 protein: CASSTRANTANEQFF
CDR3 DNA: TGTGCCAGCAGTACGCGGGCCAATACGGCGAATGAGCAGTTCTTC

clone size: NA
J gene: TRBJ2-6
D gene: TRBD1
V gene: TRBV7-2
CDR3 protein: CASSLRQGPSGANVLTF
CDR3 DNA: TGTGCCAGCAGCCTCCGACAGGGACCTTCTGGGGCCAACGTCCTGACTTTC

clone size: once
J gene: TRBJ2-1
D gene: NA
V gene: TRBV12-5
CDR3 protein: CASGPFFDNEQFF
CDR3 DNA: TGTGCTAGTGGCCCCTTTTTTGACAATGAGCAGTTCTTC

clone size: NA
J gene: TRBJ2-3
D gene: NA
V gene: TRBV19
CDR3 protein: CASSSIGGDTQYF
CDR3 DNA: TGTGCCAGTAGTTCGATAGGGGGAGATACGCAGTATTTT

clone size: NA
J gene: TRBJ2-5
D gene: TRBD1
V gene: TRBV15
CDR3 protein: CATSVNPGTGTETQYF
CDR3 DNA: TGTGCCACCAGCGTAAATCCCGGGACAGGGACAGAGACCCAGTACTTC

clone size: NA
J gene: TRBJ2-2
D gene: TRBD2
V gene: TRBV7-9
CDR3 protein: CASSFSGRAGELFF
CDR3 DNA: TGTGCCAGCAGCTTCAGCGGGAGGGCCGGGGAGCTGTTTTTT

clone size: NA
J gene: TRBJ2-2
D gene: TRBD2
V gene: TRBV5-4
CDR3 protein: CASSSPAGGPKGGELFF
CDR3 DNA: TGTGCCAGCAGCTCCCCCGCGGGAGGGCCTAAGGGCGGGGAGCTGTTTTTT

clone size: NA
J gene: TRBJ1-3
D gene: NA
V gene: TRBV5-1
CDR3 protein: CASSSTGTFGNTIYF
CDR3 DNA: TGCGCCAGCAGCTCAACAGGGACCTTCGGAAACACCATATATTTT

clone size: few
J gene: TRBJ1-2
D gene: TRBD1
V gene: TRBV6-4
CDR3 protein: CASSVDRGYGYTF
CDR3 DNA: TGTGCCAGCAGTGTGGACAGGGGGTATGGCTACACCTTC

clone size: NA
J gene: TRBJ1-5
D gene: TRBD1
V gene: TRBV6-2/TRBV6-3
CDR3 protein: CASSKTGPNQPQHF
CDR3 DNA: TGTGCCAGCAGCAAGACAGGGCCCAATCAGCCCCAGCATTTT

clone size: NA
J gene: TRBJ1-2
D gene: TRBD1
V gene: TRBV9
CDR3 protein: CASSAPVGDSPLGVYGYTF
CDR3 DNA: TGTGCCAGCAGCGCTCCCGTGGGGGACAGCCCCTTAGGGGTCTATGGCTACACCTTC

clone size: NA
J gene: TRBJ1-2
D gene: TRBD1
V gene: TRBV27
CDR3 protein: CASSSPLTGTYGYTF
CDR3 DNA: TGTGCCAGCAGTTCTCCCCTGACAGGGACTTATGGCTACACCTTC

clone size: NA
J gene: TRBJ2-3
D gene: NA
V gene: TRBV20-1
CDR3 protein: CSASGMVSGSSTDTQYF
CDR3 DNA: TGCAGTGCTAGTGGGATGGTGAGCGGTTCTAGCACAGATACGCAGTATTTT

clone size: NA
J gene: TRBJ2-5
D gene: NA
V gene: TRBV5-1
CDR3 protein: CASSFASVGETQYF
CDR3 DNA: TGCGCCAGCAGCTTCGCTAGTGTTGGAGAGACCCAGTACTTC

clone size: NA
J gene: TRBJ1-2
D gene: NA
V gene: TRBV2
CDR3 protein: CASSAGISYGYTF
CDR3 DNA: TGTGCCAGCAGCGCAGGGATCAGCTATGGCTACACCTTC